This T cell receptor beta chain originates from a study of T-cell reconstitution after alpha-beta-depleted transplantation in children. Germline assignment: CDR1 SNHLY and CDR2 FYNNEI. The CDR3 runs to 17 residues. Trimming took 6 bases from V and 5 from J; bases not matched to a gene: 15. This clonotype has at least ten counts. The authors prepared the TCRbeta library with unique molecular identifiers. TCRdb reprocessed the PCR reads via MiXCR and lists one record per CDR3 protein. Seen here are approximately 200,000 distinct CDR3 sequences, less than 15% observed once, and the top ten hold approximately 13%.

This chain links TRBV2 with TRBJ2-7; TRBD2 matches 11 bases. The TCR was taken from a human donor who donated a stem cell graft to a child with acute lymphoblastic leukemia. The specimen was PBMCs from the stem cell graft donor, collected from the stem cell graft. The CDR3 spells CASSAGGSGRAGHEQYF. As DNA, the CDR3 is TGTGCCAGCAGCGCCGGGGGTAGCGGGAGGGCCGGACACGAGCAGTACTTC.